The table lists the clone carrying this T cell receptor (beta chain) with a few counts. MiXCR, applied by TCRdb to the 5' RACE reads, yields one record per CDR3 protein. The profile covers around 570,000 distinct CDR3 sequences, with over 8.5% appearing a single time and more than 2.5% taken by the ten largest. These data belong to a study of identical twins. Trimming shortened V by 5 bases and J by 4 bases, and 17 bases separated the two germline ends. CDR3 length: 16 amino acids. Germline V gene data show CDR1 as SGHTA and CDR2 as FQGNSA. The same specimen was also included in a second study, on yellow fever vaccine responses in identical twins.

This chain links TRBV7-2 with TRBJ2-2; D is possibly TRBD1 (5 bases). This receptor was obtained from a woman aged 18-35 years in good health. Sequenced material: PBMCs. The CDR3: CASSLSRALSTGELFF. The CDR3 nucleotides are TGTGCCAGCAGCCTTTCCAGGGCATTAAGCACCGGGGAGCTGTTTTTT.